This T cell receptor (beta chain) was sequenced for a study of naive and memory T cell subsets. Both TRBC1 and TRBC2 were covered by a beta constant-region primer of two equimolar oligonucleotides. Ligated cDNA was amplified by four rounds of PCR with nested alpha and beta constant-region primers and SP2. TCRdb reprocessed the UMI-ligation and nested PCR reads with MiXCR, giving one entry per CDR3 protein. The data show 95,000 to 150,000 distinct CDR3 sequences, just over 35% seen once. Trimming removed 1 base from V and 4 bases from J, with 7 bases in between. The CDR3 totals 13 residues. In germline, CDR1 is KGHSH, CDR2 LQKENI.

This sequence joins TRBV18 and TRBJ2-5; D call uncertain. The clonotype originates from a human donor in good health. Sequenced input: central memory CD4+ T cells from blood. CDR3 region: CASSPQGGETQYF. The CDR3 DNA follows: TGTGCCAGCTCACCACAGGGCGGAGAGACCCAGTACTTC.